The 14 T cell receptor beta chains below come from one sample, sequenced in a study of post-analysis software for immune sequencing data. General study points: Among several TRBV segments more frequent in patients than controls were TRBV5-6, TRBV5-1 and TRBV20-1.

Antigens of these TCRs are unknown. Every TCR beta cDNA library bore unique molecular identifiers. TCRdb independently ran MiXCR on the PCR reads; one entry per CDR3 protein. In the table there are about 500,000 distinct CDR3 sequences, roughly 45% of which are singletons. The sequencing input was blood. These receptors all stem from a girl aged 5 to 17 with multiple sclerosis.

The sample holds a few counts of this clonotype. The chain has TRBV5-1 and TRBJ2-5; D remains ambiguous. The CDR3 totals 14 residues. Germline-derived CDR1 and CDR2 are SGHRS and YFSETQ. V was shortened by 0 bases and J by 5 bases, with 11 bases between the two germline ends. The CDR3 DNA reads TGCGCCAGCAGCTTGGCCGGCCAGGTGGAGACCCAGTACTTC. It codes for CASSLAGQVETQYF.

This clonotype has only a few counts. The CDR3 region is CASSLTRDSTDTQYF. DNA of the CDR3: TGTGCCAGCAGCTTAACTAGGGATAGCACAGATACGCAGTATTTT. The V and J genes are TRBV7-2 and TRBJ2-3; TRBD2 is a possible D gene (5 bases). This CDR3 contains 15 residues. Germline loops: CDR1 SGHTA, CDR2 FQGNSA. Trimming left V 2 bases short and J 0 bases short, with 9 bases between.

J is TRBJ1-2 and V is TRBV7-2; no definite D call. The CDR3 runs 14 residues. CDR1 is SGHTA and CDR2 is FQGNSA in the germline V gene. V gave up 0 bases and J gave up 5 bases, with 10 bases separating them. CDR3 DNA: TGTGCCAGCAGCTTAGCGGGTAGGGTGTATGGCTACACCTTC. Amino acid sequence: CASSLAGRVYGYTF.

The chain carries TRBV6-1 and TRBJ2-3; D possibly corresponds to TRBD1 (5 bases). Germline values: CDR1 MNHNS, CDR2 SASEGT. Trimming took off 3 bases at V and 0 bases at J, with 7 bases between the two ends. CDR3 length equals 14 residues. DNA for the CDR3: TGTGCCAGCAGTGACAGGGTCAGCACAGATACGCAGTATTTT. It is translated as CASSDRVSTDTQYF.

The chain joins TRBV7-2 to TRBJ1-2; possible D gene TRBD1, 6 bases. V was shortened by 3 bases and J by 4 bases, with 9 bases between the two germline ends. Germline V CDR1 and CDR2: SGHTA, FQGNSA. The CDR3 is 13 residues long. The CDR3 DNA follows: TGTGCCAGCAGCTTTTGGGGGGCCTATGGCTACACCTTC. It translates to CASSFWGAYGYTF.

This rearrangement joins TRBV28 to TRBJ1-2; a possible D gene is TRBD1 (6 bases). Germline values: CDR1 MDHEN, CDR2 SYDVKM. The V gene lost 4 bases and the J gene lost 4 bases, with 13 bases spanning the gap. This CDR3 contains 14 residues. CDR3 sequence reads: CASSSTGSAYGYTF. DNA for the CDR3: TGTGCCAGCAGTTCCACAGGGTCCGCCTATGGCTACACCTTC.

The chain employs TRBV13 and TRBJ2-7; no clear D. The length of the CDR3 is 13 residues. Germline V gives CDR1 PRHDT, CDR2 FYEKMQ (reference sequence). With 5 bases removed from V and 0 bases from J, the gap between germline ends came to 8 bases. The CDR3 sequence is CASSEKSSYEQYF. As DNA, the CDR3 is TGTGCCAGCAGCGAGAAAAGCTCCTACGAGCAGTACTTC.

The chain carries TRBV28 and TRBJ2-4; D might be TRBD1 (6 bases). The end of the DNA aligns better with TRBJ2-7, so the J call may be wrong. CDR3 size: 17 residues. Looked up from germline, CDR1 is MDHEN and CDR2 is SYDVKM. The CDR3 here is CASSSLGGTKHSYEQYF. The CDR3 DNA reads TGTGCCAGCAGTTCCCTAGGGGGAACGAAGCACTCCTACGAGCAGTACTTC.

In this sample, this clonotype turned up a few times. The rearrangement links TRBV7-3 to TRBJ2-3, with 12 bases matching TRBD2. Germline values: CDR1 SGHTA, CDR2 FQGTGA. There are 16 residues in the CDR3. V shed 5 bases and J 2 bases; nucleotides not matched to a gene: 5. The CDR3 region is CASSPTSGRITDTQYF. CDR3 DNA sequence: TGTGCCAGCAGCCCTACTAGCGGGAGGATCACAGATACGCAGTATTTT.

This clonotype has just one count. The J gene is TRBJ1-5, the V gene TRBV28; D unresolved. Germline V gene lookup returns CDR1 MDHEN and CDR2 SYDVKM. There are 13 residues in the CDR3. Deletions cut 3 bases from V and 8 bases from J, with 11 bases between. The CDR3 protein is CASSFGPREPQHF. Written as DNA, the CDR3 is TGTGCCAGCAGTTTTGGTCCTCGGGAGCCCCAGCATTTT.

This chain uses TRBV28 with TRBJ2-7, with D maybe TRBD1 (6 bases). Deletions cut 6 bases from V and 2 bases from J, with 11 bases between. The CDR3 spans 13 residues. CDR1 is MDHEN, CDR2 SYDVKM, per germline. This CDR3 reads CASREAGAYEQYF. The DNA for the CDR3 is TGTGCCAGCAGGGAGGCAGGGGCCTACGAGCAGTACTTC. The full variable domain, completed using reference TRBV28 and TRBJ2-7, is DVKVTQSSRYLVKRTGEKVFLECVQDMDHENMFWYRQDPGLGLRLIYFSYDVKMKEKGDIPEGYSVSREKKERFSLILESASTNQTSMYLCASREAGAYEQYFGPGTRLTVT.

The chain carries TRBV12-3 or TRBV12-4 and TRBJ2-7, with D possibly matching TRBD2 (5 bases). The CDR3 sequence is 13 residues long. V was cut by 3 bases and J by 2 bases, with 8 bases left in between. The chain's CDR3 is CASSLRAAYEQYF. The CDR3 DNA reads as TGTGCCAGCAGTTTGAGGGCGGCCTACGAGCAGTACTTC.

The chain links TRBV4-3 to TRBJ2-1; D perhaps matches TRBD2 (6 bases). Germline CDR1 reads LGHNA; CDR2 reads YSLEER. The CDR3 runs 14 residues. Trimming left V 4 bases short and J 3 bases short, with 10 bases between. The CDR3 DNA reads as TGCGCCAGCAGCCGGAAGGAGGGCTACAATGAGCAGTTCTTC. It translates to CASSRKEGYNEQFF.

CDR3 coding DNA: TGTGCCAGCAGCTTAGCGGCGTCAGCGGTCTCCTACAATGAGCAGTTCTTC. Translated: CASSLAASAVSYNEQFF. The rearrangement links TRBV7-8 to TRBJ2-1; the D gene is possibly TRBD2 (5 bases). The CDR3 runs to 17 residues. V gave up 0 bases and J gave up 0 bases, with 12 bases separating them. Germline assignment: CDR1 SGHVS and CDR2 FQNEAQ.